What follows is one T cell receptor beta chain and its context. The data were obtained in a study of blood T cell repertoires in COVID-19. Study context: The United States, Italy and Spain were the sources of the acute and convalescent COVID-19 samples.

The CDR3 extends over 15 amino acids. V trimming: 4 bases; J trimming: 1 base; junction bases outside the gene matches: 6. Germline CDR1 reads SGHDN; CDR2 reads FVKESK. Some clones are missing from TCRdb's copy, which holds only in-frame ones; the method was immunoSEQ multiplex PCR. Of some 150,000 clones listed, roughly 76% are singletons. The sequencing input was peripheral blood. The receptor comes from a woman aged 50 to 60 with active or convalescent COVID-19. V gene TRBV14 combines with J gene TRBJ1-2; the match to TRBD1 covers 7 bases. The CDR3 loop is CASSPDRTVNYGYTF. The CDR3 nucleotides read TGTGCCAGCAGCCCGGACAGGACCGTTAACTATGGCTACACCTTC.